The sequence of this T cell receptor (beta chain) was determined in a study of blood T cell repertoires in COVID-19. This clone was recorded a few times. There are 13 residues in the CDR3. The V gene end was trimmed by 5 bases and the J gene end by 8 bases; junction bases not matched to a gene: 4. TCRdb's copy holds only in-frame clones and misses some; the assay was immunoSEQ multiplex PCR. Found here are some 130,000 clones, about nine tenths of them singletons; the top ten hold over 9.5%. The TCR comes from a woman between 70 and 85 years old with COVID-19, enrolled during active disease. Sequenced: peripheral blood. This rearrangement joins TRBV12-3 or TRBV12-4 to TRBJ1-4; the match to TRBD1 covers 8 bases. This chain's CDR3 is CASSLGQVEKLFF. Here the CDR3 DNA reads TGTGCCAGCAGTCTGGGACAGGTAGAAAAACTGTTTTTT.